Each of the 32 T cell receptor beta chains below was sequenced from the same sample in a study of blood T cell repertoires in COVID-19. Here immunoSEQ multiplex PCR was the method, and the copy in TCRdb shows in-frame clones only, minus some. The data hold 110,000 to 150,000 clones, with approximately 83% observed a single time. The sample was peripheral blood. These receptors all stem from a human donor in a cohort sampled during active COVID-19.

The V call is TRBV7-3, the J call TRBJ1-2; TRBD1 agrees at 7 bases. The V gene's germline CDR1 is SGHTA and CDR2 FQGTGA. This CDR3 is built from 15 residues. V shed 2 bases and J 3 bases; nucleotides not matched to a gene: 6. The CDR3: CASSLDGGQYYGYTF. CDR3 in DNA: TGTGCCAGCAGCTTAGACGGGGGACAGTACTATGGCTACACCTTC.

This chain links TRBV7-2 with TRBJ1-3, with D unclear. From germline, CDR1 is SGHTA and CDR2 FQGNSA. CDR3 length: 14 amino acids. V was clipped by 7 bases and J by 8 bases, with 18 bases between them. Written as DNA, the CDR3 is TGTGCCAGCACCCTACCCCGGGTCGTGGACACCATATATTTT. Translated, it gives CASTLPRVVDTIYF.

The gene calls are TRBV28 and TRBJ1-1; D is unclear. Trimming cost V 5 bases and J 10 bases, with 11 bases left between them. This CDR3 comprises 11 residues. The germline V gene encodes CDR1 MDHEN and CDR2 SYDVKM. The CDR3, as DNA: TGTGCCAGCAGTAACAACCTCGCAGCTTTCTTT. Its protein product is CASSNNLAAFF. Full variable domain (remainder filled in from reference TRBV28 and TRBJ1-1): DVKVTQSSRYLVKRTGEKVFLECVQDMDHENMFWYRQDPGLGLRLIYFSYDVKMKEKGDIPEGYSVSREKKERFSLILESASTNQTSMYLCASSNNLAAFFGQGTRLTVV.

The CDR3 protein is CASSERIQGLGETQYF. CDR3 bases: TGTGCCAGCAGCGAACGTATCCAGGGGCTTGGAGAGACCCAGTACTTC. The V and J genes are TRBV3-1 (or the pseudogene TRBV3-2) and TRBJ2-5, with D possibly being TRBD1 (6 bases). Per the germline V gene, CDR1 is LGHDT and CDR2 is YNNKEL (reference sequence). V dropped 5 bases and J dropped 4 bases, with 20 bases sitting between them. CDR3 length: 16 residues.

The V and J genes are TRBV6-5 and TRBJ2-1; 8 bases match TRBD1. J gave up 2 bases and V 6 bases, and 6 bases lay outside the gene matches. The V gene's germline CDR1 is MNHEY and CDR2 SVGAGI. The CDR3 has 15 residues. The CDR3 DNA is TGTGCCAGCAGACTCGACAGGGGTCCCTACAATGAGCAGTTCTTC. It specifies CASRLDRGPYNEQFF.

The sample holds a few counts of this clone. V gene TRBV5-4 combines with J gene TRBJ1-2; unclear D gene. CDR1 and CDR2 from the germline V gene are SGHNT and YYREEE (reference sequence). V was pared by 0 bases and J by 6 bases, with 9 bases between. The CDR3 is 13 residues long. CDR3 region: CASSLDSLDGYTF. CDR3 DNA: TGTGCCAGCAGCTTGGATTCACTGGATGGCTACACCTTC.

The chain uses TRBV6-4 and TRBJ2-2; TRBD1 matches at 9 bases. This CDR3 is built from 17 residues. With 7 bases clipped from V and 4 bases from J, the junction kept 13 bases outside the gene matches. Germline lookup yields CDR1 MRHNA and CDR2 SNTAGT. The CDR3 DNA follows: TGTGCCAGCAAGATCCACGCAGCGACAGGGGGCACCGGGGAGCTGTTTTTT. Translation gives CASKIHAATGGTGELFF.

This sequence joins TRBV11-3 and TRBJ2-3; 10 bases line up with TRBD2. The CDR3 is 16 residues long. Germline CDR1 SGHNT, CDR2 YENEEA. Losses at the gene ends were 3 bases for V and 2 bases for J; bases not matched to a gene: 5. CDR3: CASSFGAGGLTDTQYF. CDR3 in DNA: TGTGCCAGCAGCTTTGGAGCGGGGGGGCTCACAGATACGCAGTATTTT.

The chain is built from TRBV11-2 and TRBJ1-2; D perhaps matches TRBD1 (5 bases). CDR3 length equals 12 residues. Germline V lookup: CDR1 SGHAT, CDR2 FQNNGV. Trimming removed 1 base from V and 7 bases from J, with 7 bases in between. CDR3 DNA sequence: TGTGCCAGCAGCTTAGTGGGGCTTGGCTACACCTTC. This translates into CASSLVGLGYTF. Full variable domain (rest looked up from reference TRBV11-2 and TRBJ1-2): EAGVAQSPRYKIIEKRQSVAFWCNPISGHATLYWYQQILGQGPKLLIQFQNNGVVDDSQLPKDRFSAERLKGVDSTLKIQPAKLEDSAVYLCASSLVGLGYTFGSGTRLTVV.

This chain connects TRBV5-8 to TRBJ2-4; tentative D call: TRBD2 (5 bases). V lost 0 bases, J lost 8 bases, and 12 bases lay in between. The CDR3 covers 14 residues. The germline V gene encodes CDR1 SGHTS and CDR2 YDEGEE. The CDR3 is CASSLGGLRDIQYF. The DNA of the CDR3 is TGTGCCAGCAGCTTGGGAGGTCTGAGGGACATTCAGTACTTC.

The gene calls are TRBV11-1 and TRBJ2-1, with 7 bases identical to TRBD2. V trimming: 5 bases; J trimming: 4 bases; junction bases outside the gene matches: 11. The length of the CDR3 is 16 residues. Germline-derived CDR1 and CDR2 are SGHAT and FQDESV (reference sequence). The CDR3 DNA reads TGTGCCAGCAGCCCCAGGCGGGGGATCGTTTACAATGAGCAGTTCTTC. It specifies CASSPRRGIVYNEQFF.

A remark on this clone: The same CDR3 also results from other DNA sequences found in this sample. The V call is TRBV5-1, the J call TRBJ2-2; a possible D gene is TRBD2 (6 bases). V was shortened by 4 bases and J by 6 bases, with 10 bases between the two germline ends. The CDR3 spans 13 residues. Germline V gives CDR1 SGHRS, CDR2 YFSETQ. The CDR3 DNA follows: TGCGCCAGCAGCCCGGAGCGGGCCGGGGAGCTGTTTTTT. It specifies CASSPERAGELFF.

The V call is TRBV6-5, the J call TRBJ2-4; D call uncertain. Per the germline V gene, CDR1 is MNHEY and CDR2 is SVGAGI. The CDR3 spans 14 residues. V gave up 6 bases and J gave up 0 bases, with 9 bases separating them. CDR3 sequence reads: CASRHATAKNIQYF. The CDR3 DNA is TGTGCCAGCAGACATGCAACAGCCAAAAACATTCAGTACTTC.

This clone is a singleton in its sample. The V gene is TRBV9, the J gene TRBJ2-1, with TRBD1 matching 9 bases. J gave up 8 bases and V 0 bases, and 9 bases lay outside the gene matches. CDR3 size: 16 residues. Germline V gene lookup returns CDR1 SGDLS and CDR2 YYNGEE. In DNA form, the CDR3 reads TGTGCCAGCAGCGTAGCTCCCAGGACAGGGGCAGATGAGCAGTTCTTC. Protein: CASSVAPRTGADEQFF.

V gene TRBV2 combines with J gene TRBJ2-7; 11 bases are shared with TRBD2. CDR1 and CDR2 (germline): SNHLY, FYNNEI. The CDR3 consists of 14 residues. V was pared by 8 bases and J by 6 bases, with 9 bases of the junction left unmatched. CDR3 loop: CASHSGGASGEQYF. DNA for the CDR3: TGTGCCAGCCATAGCGGGGGGGCCTCTGGCGAGCAGTACTTC.

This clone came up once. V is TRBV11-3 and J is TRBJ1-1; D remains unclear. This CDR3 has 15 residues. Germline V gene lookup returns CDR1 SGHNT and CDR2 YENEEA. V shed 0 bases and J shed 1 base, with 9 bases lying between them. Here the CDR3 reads CASSLDRGWNTEAFF. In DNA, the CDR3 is TGTGCCAGCAGCTTAGATCGCGGTTGGAACACTGAAGCTTTCTTT.

The CDR3 loop reads CASSPQGPYSGANVLTF. In DNA form, the CDR3 reads TGTGCCAGTAGCCCACAGGGCCCTTACTCTGGGGCCAACGTCCTGACTTTC. This chain uses TRBV19 with TRBJ2-6; a weak D match, TRBD1 (6 bases). The CDR3 length is 17 residues. Per germline, CDR1 LNHDA and CDR2 SQIVND (reference sequence). Trimming left V 6 bases short and J 0 bases short, with 15 bases between.

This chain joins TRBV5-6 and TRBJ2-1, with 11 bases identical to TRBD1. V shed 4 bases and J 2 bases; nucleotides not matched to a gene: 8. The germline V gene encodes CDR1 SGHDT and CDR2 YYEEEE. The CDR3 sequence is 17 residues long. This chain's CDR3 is CASSPDRGPQAYNEQFF. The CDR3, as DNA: TGTGCCAGCAGCCCGGACAGGGGGCCGCAGGCCTACAATGAGCAGTTCTTC.

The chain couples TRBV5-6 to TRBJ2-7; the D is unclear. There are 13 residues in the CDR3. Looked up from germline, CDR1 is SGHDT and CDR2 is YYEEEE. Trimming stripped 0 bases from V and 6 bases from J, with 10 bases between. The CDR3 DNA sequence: TGTGCCAGCAGCTTGGGGGCAGTAACCGAGCAGTACTTC. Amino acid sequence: CASSLGAVTEQYF.

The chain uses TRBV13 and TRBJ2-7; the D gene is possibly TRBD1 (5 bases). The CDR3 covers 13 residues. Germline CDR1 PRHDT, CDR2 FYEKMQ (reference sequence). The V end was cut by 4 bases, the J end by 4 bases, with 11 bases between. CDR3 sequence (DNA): TGTGCCAGCAGCTGGAAGGGGCCATACGAGCAGTACTTC. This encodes CASSWKGPYEQYF.

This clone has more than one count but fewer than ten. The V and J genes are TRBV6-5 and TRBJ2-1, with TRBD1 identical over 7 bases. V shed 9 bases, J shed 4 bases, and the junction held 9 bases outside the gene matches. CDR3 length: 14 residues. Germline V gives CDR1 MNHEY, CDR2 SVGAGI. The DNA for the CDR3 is TGTGCCAGTAGGCCTCGGACAGGATACAATGAGCAGTTCTTC. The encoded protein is CASRPRTGYNEQFF.

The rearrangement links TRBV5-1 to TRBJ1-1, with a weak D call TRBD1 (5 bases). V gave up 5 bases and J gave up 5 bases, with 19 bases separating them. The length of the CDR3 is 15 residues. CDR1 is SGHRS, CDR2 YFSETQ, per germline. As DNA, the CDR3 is TGCGCCAGCAGTCAAACATCCCGGGGGGGGACTGAAGCTTTCTTT. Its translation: CASSQTSRGGTEAFF.

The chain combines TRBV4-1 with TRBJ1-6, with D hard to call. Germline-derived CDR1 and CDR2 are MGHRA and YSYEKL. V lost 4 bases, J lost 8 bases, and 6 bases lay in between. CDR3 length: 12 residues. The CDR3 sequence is CASSLRDSPLHF. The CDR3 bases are TGCGCCAGCAGCCTCCGAGATTCACCCCTCCACTTT.

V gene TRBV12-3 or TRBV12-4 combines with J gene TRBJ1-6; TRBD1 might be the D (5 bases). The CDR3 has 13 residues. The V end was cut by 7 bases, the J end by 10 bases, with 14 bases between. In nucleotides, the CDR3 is TGTGCCAGCACCCGGGACTTGGGGTCACCCCTCCACTTT. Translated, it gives CASTRDLGSPLHF.

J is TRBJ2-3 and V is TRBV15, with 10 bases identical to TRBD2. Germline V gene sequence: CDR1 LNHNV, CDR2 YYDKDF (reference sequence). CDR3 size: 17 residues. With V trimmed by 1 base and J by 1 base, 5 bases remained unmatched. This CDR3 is CATSRGGTSGGTDTQYF. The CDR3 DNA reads TGTGCCACCAGCAGAGGGGGAACTAGCGGGGGCACAGATACGCAGTATTTT.

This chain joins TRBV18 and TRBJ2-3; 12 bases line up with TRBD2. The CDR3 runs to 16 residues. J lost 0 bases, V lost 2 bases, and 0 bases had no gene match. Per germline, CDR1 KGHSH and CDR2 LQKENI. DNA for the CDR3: TGTGCCAGCTCACCAGGACTAGCGGGGAGCACAGATACGCAGTATTTT. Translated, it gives CASSPGLAGSTDTQYF.

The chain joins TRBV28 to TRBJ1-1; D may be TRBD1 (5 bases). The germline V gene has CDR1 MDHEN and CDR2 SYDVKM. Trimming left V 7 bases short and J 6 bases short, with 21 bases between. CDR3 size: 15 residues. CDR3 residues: CASTKRRGIGPEAFF. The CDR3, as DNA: TGTGCCAGCACCAAAAGGAGGGGCATCGGGCCTGAAGCTTTCTTT.

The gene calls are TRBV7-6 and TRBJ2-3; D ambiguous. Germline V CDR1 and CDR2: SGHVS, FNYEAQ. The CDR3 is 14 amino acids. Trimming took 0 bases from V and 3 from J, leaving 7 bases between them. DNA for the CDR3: TGTGCCAGCAGCTTAGCGGGCCAAACAGATACGCAGTATTTT. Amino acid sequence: CASSLAGQTDTQYF.

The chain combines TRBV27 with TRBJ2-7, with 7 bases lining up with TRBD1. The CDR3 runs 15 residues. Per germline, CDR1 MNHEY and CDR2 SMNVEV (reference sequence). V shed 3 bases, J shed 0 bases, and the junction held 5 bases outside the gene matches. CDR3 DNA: TGTGCCAGCAGTTTCCGGACAGGAAGCTCCTACGAGCAGTACTTC. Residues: CASSFRTGSSYEQYF.

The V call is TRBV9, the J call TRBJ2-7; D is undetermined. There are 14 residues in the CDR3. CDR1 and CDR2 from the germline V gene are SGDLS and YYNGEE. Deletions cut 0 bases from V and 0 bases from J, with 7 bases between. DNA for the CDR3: TGTGCCAGCAGCGTAGTGGCCCTCTCCTACGAGCAGTACTTC. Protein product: CASSVVALSYEQYF.

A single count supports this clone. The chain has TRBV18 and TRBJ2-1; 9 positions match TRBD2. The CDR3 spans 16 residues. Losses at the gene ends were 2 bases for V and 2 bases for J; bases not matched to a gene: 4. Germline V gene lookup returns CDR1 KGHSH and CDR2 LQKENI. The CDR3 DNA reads TGTGCCAGCTCACCATCTAGCGGGGTAACCTACAATGAGCAGTTCTTC. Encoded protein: CASSPSSGVTYNEQFF. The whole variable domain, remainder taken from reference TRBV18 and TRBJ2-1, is NAGVMQNPRHLVRRRGQEARLRCSPMKGHSHVYWYRQLPEEGLKFMVYLQKENIIDESGMPKERFSAEFPKEGPSILRIQQVVRGDSAAYFCASSPSSGVTYNEQFFGPGTRLTVL.

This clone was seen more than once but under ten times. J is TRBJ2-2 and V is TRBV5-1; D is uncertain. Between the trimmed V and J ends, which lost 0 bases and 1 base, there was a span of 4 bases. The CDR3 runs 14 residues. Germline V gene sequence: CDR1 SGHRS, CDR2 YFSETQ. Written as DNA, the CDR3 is TGCGCCAGCAGCTTGGGACTGAACACCGGGGAGCTGTTTTTT. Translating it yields CASSLGLNTGELFF.